This is a list of T cell receptor beta chains from one sample in a study of blood T cell repertoires in COVID-19. The assay was immunoSEQ multiplex PCR, and TCRdb's table has in-frame clones only and misses some. The repertoire holds 150,000 to 200,000 clones, with 70% to 90% as singletons. Sequenced: peripheral blood. Every receptor here comes from a man aged 18 to 30 with acute or convalescent COVID-19. Both conserved end residues are part of each CDR3. The order of the fields is clone size, J gene, CDR3 length, D gene, V gene, CDR3 protein, CDR3 DNA. The D gene is left open where the match is weak. For some rows the clone size is stated as once, few or many, or as a class when expanded; others skip it.

- TRBJ1-5 13 TRBD1 TRBV6-5 CASSWGQGQPQHF TGTGCCAGCAGTTGGGGACAGGGGCAGCCCCAGCATTTT
- TRBJ2-1 16 - TRBV5-1 CASRPGTPLRFNEQFF TGCGCCAGCAGACCCGGGACACCCCTGCGGTTCAATGAGCAGTTCTTC
- TRBJ2-7 15 TRBD2 TRBV7-8 CASSQPARGGYEQYF TGTGCCAGCAGCCAACCTGCACGGGGGGGCTACGAGCAGTACTTC
- TRBJ1-6 14 - TRBV3-1/TRBV3-2 CASSQVAGWSPLHF TGTGCCAGCAGCCAAGTGGCAGGGTGGTCACCCCTCCACTTT
- TRBJ1-1 13 - TRBV30 CAWSIQGGTEAFF TGTGCCTGGAGTATACAAGGGGGCACTGAAGCTTTCTTT
- TRBJ1-5 15 - TRBV19 CASSLRKYSNQPQHF TGTGCCAGTAGTCTCAGGAAATATAGCAATCAGCCCCAGCATTTT
- TRBJ1-2 11 TRBD1 TRBV20-1 CSAGQGAGYTF TGCAGTGCTGGACAGGGGGCTGGCTACACCTTC
- TRBJ2-7 14 - TRBV19 CASSIFPGDYEQYF TGTGCCAGTAGTATCTTTCCCGGGGACTACGAGCAGTACTTC
- TRBJ2-5 12 - TRBV2 CASTSGGETQYF TGTGCCAGCACTTCAGGCGGGGAGACCCAGTACTTC
- TRBJ1-3 15 - TRBV28 CASSGPRLSGNTIYF TGTGCCAGCAGTGGGCCCCGGTTATCTGGAAACACCATATATTTT
- TRBJ1-2 16 - TRBV5-1 CASSVGPGQTNYGYTF TGCGCCAGCAGCGTTGGACCGGGACAAACTAACTATGGCTACACCTTC
few TRBJ1-5 14 - TRBV30 CAWSISGGNQPQHF TGTGCCTGGAGTATATCGGGGGGCAATCAGCCCCAGCATTTT
- TRBJ2-2 13 - TRBV4-1 CASSPQGIGELFF TGCGCCAGCAGCCCACAGGGTATCGGGGAGCTGTTTTTT
- TRBJ1-4 20 - TRBV21-1 CASSPLGGRGRRSLNEKLFF TGTGCCAGCAGCCCCTTAGGAGGAAGGGGGCGTAGGTCCTTAAATGAAAAACTGTTTTTT